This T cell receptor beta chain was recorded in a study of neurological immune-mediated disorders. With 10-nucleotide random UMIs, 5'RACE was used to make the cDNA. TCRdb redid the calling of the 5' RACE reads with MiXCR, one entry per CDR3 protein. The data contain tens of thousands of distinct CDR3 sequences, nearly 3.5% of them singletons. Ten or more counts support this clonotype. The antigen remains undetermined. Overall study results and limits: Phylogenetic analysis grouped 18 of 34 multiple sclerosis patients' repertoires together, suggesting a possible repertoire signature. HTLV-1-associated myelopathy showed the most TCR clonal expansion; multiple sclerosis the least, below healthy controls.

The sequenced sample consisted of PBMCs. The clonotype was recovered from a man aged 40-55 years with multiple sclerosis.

CDR3 residues: CAATGTGSYEQYF. CDR3 DNA: TGTGCCGCCACAGGGACGGGCTCCTACGAGCAGTACTTC. The chain combines TRBV10-3 with TRBJ2-7; D perhaps matches TRBD1 (6 bases). The germline V and J ends were trimmed by 11 bases and 0 bases, with 14 bases remaining between them. The CDR3 has 13 residues. CDR1 is ENHRY, CDR2 SYGVKD, per germline.